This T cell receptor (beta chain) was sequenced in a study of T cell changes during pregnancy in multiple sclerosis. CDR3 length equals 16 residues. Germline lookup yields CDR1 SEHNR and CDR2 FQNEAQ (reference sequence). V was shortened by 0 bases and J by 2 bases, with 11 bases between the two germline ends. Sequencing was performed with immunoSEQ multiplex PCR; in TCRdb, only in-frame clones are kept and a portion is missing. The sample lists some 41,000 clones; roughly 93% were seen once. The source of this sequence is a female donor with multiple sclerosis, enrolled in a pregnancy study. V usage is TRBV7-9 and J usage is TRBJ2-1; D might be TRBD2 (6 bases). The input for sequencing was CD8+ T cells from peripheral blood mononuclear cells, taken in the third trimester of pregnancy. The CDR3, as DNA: TGTGCCAGCAGCTTAGCGGCTAGCGTCCCCTACAATGAGCAGTTCTTC. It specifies CASSLAASVPYNEQFF.